The 6 T cell receptor beta chains reported below all come from one sample, sequenced in a study of blood T cell repertoires in COVID-19. TCRdb's table, derived via immunoSEQ multiplex PCR, lists solely in-frame clones and lacks some. The sample carries fewer than 100,000 clones, 88% recorded once. The sequenced sample consisted of peripheral blood. These receptor sequences come from a human donor in a cohort sampled during active COVID-19.

This clone was detected a few times. The chain has TRBV6-5 and TRBJ1-6; D is unclear. Germline V CDR1 and CDR2: MNHEY, SVGAGI. Trimming removed 0 bases from V and 6 bases from J, with 12 bases in between. There are 16 residues in the CDR3. The chain's CDR3 is CASSYSHNSGNSPLHF. In DNA form, the CDR3 reads TGTGCCAGCAGTTACTCTCACAACTCGGGTAATTCACCCCTCCACTTT.

V usage is TRBV27 and J usage is TRBJ1-1, with 10 bases that match TRBD1. Germline assignment: CDR1 MNHEY and CDR2 SMNVEV (reference sequence). V was pared by 5 bases and J by 5 bases, with 8 bases of the junction left unmatched. This CDR3 is 15 amino acids long. Here the CDR3 DNA reads TGTGCCAGCAGTGCTCCGGGACAGGGGATTACTGAAGCTTTCTTT. Translation gives CASSAPGQGITEAFF.

The J gene is TRBJ2-5, the V gene TRBV11-3, with 8 bases fitting TRBD2. With 1 base clipped from V and 5 bases from J, the junction kept 0 bases outside the gene matches. This CDR3 has 13 amino acids. Germline CDR1 and CDR2: SGHNT and YENEEA. In DNA, the CDR3 is TGTGCCAGCAGCTTAGGACTAGCGGAGACCCAGTACTTC. Translation: CASSLGLAETQYF.

The J gene is TRBJ1-6, the V gene TRBV9, with TRBD1 as a possible D gene (6 bases). Trimming cost V 0 bases and J 10 bases, with 8 bases left between them. This CDR3 has 13 amino acids. From germline, CDR1 is SGDLS and CDR2 YYNGEE. For the CDR3, the DNA is TGTGCCAGCAGCGTAGAGGGGGTCTCACCCCTCCACTTT. This gives the protein CASSVEGVSPLHF. The full variable domain, its missing parts supplied by reference TRBV9 and TRBJ1-6, is DSGVTQTPKHLITATGQRVTLRCSPRSGDLSVYWYQQSLDQGLQFLIQYYNGEERAKGNILERFSAQQFPDLHSELNLSSLELGDSALYFCASSVEGVSPLHFGNGTRLTVT.

V usage is TRBV30 and J usage is TRBJ1-6; tentatively, D is TRBD1 (6 bases). CDR3 length equals 13 residues. With 4 bases removed from V and 7 bases from J, the gap between germline ends came to 11 bases. In germline, CDR1 is GTSNPN, CDR2 SVGIG (reference sequence). The CDR3 here is CAWTGTYNSPLHF. The CDR3 DNA follows: TGTGCCTGGACCGGGACATACAATTCACCCCTCCACTTT.

The chain is built from TRBV19 and TRBJ1-5, with a weak D call TRBD1 (5 bases). V gave up 6 bases and J gave up 5 bases, with 14 bases separating them. The CDR3 contains 14 residues. Germline V gene lookup returns CDR1 LNHDA and CDR2 SQIVND (reference sequence). The CDR3 here is CASRGLGQDQPQHF. As DNA, the CDR3 is TGTGCCAGTAGGGGATTGGGGCAGGATCAGCCCCAGCATTTT.